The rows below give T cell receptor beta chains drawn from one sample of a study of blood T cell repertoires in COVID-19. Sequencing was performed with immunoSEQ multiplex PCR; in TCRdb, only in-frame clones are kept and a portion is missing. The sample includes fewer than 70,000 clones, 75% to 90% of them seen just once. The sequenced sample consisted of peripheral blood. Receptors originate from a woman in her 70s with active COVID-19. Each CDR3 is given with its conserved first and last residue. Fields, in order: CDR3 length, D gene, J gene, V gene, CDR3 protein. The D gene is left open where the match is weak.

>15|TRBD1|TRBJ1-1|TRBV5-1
CASSWTGGVDTEAFF
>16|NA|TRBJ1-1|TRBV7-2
CASSTRQKTEQTEAFF
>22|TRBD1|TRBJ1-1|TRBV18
CASSPKTDTKRLGTVLITEAFF
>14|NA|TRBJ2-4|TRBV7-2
CASSPSAAKNIQYF
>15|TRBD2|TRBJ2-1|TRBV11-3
CASSLDSLAGNEQFF
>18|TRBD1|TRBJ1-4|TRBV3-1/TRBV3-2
CASSQEGGVGSTNEKLFF
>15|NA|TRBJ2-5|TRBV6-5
CASSYSGAGQETQYF
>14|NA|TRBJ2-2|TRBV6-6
CASSYGAFTGELFF
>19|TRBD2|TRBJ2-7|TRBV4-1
CASSLGRTSTGTSNHEQYF
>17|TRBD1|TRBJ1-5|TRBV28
CASSLGDRAYSNQPQHF
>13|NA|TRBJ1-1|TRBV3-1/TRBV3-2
CASSIGENTEAFF
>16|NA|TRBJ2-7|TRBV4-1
CASSSNIAETLYEQYF
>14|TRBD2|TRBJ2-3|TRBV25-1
CASSGLADTDTQYF
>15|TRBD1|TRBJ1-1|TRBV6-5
CASTGQGAKDTEAFF
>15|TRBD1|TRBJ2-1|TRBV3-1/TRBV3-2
CASSPRDRVYNEQFF
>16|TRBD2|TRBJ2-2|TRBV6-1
CASSVVAGRAPGELFF
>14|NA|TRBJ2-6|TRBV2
CASNGGFGANVLTF
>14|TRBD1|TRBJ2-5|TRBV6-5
CASSYGTAQETQYF
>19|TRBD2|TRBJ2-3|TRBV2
CASSGGGLAGGGGTDTQYF
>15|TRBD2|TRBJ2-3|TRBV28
CASTPNSGRTDTQYF
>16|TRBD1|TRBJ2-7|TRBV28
CASSETGQGQSYEQYF
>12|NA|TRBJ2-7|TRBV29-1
CSGRDTPYEQYF
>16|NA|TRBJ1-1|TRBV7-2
CASSPLSTGKNTEAFF
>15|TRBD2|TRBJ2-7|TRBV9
CASSVAGGTTSEQYF
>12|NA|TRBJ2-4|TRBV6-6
CASSYTENIQYF
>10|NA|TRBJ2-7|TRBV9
CARSGDEQYF
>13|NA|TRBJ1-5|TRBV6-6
CASSYRGGQPQHF
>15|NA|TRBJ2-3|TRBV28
CASSLLAQQPDTQYF
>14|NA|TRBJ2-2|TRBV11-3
CASSLGRLTGELFF
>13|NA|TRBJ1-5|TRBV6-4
CASSDSRDQPQHF
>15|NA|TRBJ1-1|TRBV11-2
CASSLALIKNTEAFF
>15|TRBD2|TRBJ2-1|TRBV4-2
CASSQVLAGDDEQFF
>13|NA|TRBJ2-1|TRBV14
CASSRGWRYEQFF
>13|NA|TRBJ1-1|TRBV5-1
CASSRGTETEAFF
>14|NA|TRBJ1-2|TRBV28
CASSQGEEVNGYTF
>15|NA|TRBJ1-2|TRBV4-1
CASSQDSGSVGGYTF
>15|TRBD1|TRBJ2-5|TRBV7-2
CASSLGTGRKETQYF
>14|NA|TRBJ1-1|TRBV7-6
CASSLLDRNTEAFF
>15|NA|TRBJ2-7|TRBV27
CASSLLQGGGYEQYF
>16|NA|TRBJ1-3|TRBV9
CASSPGAGALGNTIYF
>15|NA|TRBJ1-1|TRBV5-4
CASSLLGQPNTEAFF